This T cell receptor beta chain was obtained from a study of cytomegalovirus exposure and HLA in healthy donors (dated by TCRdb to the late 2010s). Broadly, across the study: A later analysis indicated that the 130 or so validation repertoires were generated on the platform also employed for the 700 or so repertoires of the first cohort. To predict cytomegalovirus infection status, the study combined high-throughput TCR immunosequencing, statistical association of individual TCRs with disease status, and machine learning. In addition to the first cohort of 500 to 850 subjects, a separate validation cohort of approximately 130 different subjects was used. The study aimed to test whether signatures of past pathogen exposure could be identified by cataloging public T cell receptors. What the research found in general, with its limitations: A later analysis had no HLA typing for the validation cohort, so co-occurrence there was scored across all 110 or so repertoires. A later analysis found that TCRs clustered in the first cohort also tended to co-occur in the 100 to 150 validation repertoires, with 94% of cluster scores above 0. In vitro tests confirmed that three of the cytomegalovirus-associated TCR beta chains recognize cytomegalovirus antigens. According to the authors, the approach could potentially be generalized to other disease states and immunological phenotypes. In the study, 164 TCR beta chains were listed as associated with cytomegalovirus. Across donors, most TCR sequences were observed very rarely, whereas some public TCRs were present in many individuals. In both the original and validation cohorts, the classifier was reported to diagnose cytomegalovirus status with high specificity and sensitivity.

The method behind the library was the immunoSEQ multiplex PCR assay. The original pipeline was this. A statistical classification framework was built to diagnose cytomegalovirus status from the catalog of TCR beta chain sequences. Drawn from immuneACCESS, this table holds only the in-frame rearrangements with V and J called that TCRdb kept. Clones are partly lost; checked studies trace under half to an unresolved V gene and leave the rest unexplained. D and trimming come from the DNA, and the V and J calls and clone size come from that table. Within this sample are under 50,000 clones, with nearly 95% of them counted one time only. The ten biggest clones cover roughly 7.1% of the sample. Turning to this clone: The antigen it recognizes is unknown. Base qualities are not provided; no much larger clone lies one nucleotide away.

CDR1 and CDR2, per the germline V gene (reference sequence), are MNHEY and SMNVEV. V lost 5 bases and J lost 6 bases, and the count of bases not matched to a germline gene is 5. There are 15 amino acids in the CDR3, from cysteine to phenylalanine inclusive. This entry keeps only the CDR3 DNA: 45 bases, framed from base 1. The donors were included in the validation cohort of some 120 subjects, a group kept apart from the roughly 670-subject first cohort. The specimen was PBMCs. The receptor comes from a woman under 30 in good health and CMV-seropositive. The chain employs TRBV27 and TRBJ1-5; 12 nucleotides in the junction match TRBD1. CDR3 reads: CASSPGTGGGQPQHF. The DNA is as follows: TGTGCCAGCAGTCCCGGGACAGGGGGCGGTCAGCCCCAGCATTTT.